This is a list of T cell receptor beta chains from one sample in a study of cytomegalovirus exposure and HLA in healthy donors. Generated by immunoSEQ multiplex PCR, the TCRdb table keeps only in-frame clones and is missing some. The table has 100,000 or so clones, around 80% seen once. The specimen was PBMCs. These receptors all stem from a woman aged 40 to 50 in good health and CMV-seronegative. Each CDR3 is given with its conserved first and last residue. A D gene is named only where the DNA matches it firmly. A clone size is listed for some rows: how often the clone was seen (once, few, many), or a class if it is expanded.

>.|TRBJ1-1|.|TRBV7-9
CSSSPKQGEAFF
TGTTCCAGCAGCCCCAAACAGGGAGAAGCTTTCTTT
>TRBD1|TRBJ2-3|once|TRBV10-3
CAIRTDRGRGPDTQYF
TGTGCCATCAGGACCGACAGGGGGCGGGGGCCAGATACGCAGTATTTT
>TRBD2|TRBJ2-1|.|TRBV14
CASSQQRESEQFF
TGTGCCAGCAGCCAGCAGCGGGAGTCCGAACAGTTCTTC
>TRBD1|TRBJ2-3|.|TRBV5-1
CASSWGDRADTQYF
TGCGCCAGCAGCTGGGGGGACAGGGCAGATACGCAGTATTTT
>TRBD1|TRBJ2-7|.|TRBV28
CASSPLRTGAYEQYF
TGTGCCAGCAGTCCCCTACGGACAGGGGCGTACGAGCAGTACTTC
>.|TRBJ2-3|.|TRBV18
CASSSLLTTDTQYF
TGTGCCAGCTCAAGCCTGCTTACCACAGATACGCAGTATTTT
>.|TRBJ2-6|few|TRBV5-1
CASSLWGPGANVLTF
TGCGCCAGCAGCTTGTGGGGCCCTGGGGCCAACGTCCTGACTTTC
>.|TRBJ2-7|.|TRBV6-1
CASSEAGQGLPYEQYF
TGTGCCAGCAGTGAAGCGGGGCAGGGGCTTCCCTACGAGCAGTACTTC
>TRBD1|TRBJ2-7|.|TRBV27
CASSLSGTDYEQYF
TGTGCCAGCAGTTTATCGGGGACAGACTACGAGCAGTACTTC
>.|TRBJ2-3|.|TRBV6-1
CASSEYGTFSTDTQYF
TGTGCCAGCAGTGAATACGGGACATTTAGCACAGATACGCAGTATTTT
>TRBD1|TRBJ2-6|.|TRBV18
CASSPRDRGDSGANVLTF
TGTGCCAGCTCACCGCGGGACAGGGGTGACTCTGGGGCCAACGTCCTGACTTTC
>TRBD1|TRBJ2-5|.|TRBV7-2
CASSLWSGQDLGETQYF
TGTGCCAGCAGCTTATGGTCGGGACAGGACTTGGGAGAGACCCAGTACTTC
>TRBD2|TRBJ2-5|.|TRBV9
CASSGGTSGRETQYF
TGTGCCAGCAGCGGCGGGACTAGCGGGAGGGAGACCCAGTACTTC
>.|TRBJ2-3|.|TRBV7-9
CSSSPRGGNTDTQYF
TGTTCCAGCAGCCCCAGGGGTGGGAACACAGATACGCAGTATTTT
>TRBD1|TRBJ2-6|.|TRBV4-3
CASSPGQGRSGANVLTF
TGCGCCAGCAGCCCCGGACAGGGGAGGTCAGGGGCCAACGTCCTGACTTTC
>.|TRBJ1-3|.|TRBV28
CASSYTGDGNTIYF
TGTGCCAGCAGCTATACAGGAGACGGAAACACCATATATTTT
>.|TRBJ1-3|.|TRBV7-7
CASSSRGGPGPGNTIYF
TGTGCCAGCAGCTCGAGGGGGGGCCCCGGGCCTGGAAACACCATATATTTT
>.|TRBJ2-1|few|TRBV6-1
CASMELSSYNEQFF
TGTGCCAGCATGGAACTAAGCTCCTACAATGAGCAGTTCTTC
>.|TRBJ2-3|.|TRBV7-9
CASSLGAGGSTDTQYF
TGTGCCAGCAGCTTAGGAGCGGGTGGGAGCACAGATACGCAGTATTTT
>TRBD1|TRBJ1-6|.|TRBV30
CAWAPRTGGEALHF
TGTGCCTGGGCCCCCCGGACAGGGGGCGAGGCCCTCCACTTT
>TRBD1|TRBJ1-4|.|TRBV7-9
CASSWWDRGKGEKLFF
TGTGCCAGCAGCTGGTGGGACAGGGGGAAAGGTGAAAAACTGTTTTTT
>TRBD1|TRBJ1-2|.|TRBV19
CASSIAQGLAYGYTF
TGTGCCAGTAGTATAGCACAGGGGCTTGCCTATGGCTACACCTTC
>.|TRBJ2-7|few|TRBV5-1
CASSLGSSGVNYEQYF
TGCGCCAGCAGCTTGGGTTCGTCGGGGGTAAACTACGAGCAGTACTTC
>TRBD1|TRBJ2-7|.|TRBV19
CASNPTGGYEQYF
TGTGCCAGTAATCCGACAGGGGGCTACGAGCAGTACTTC
>.|TRBJ1-1|.|TRBV5-1
CASSLDVGVRDMARTEAFF
TGCGCCAGCAGCTTGGACGTAGGGGTGAGGGACATGGCCCGCACTGAAGCTTTCTTT
>.|TRBJ2-1|few|TRBV10-3
CAISEGVGREGFF
TGTGCCATCAGTGAAGGAGTTGGCCGAGAGGGGTTCTTC